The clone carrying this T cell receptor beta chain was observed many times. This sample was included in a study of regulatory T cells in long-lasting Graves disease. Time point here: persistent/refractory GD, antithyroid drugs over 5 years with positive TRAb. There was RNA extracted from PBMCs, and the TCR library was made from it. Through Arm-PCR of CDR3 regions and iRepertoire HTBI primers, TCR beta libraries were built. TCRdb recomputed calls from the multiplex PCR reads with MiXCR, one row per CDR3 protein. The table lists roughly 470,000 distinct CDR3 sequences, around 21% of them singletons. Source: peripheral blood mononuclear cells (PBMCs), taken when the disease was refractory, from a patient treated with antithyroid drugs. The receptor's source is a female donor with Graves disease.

The CDR3 sequence is CASSFGLAGSETQYF. The CDR3 DNA reads as TGTGCCAGCAGCTTTGGGCTAGCGGGTTCCGAGACCCAGTACTTC. The gene calls are TRBV11-2 and TRBJ2-5; 8 positions agree with TRBD2. This CDR3 spans 15 amino acids. Germline CDR1 is SGHAT and CDR2 is FQNNGV. V dropped 3 bases and J dropped 5; count of bases not matched to a gene: 8.